This T cell receptor (beta chain) stems from a study of blood T cells in healthy people across ages. The use of a sample-barcoded 5' primer and a J-beta primer mix characterized a second PCR of about 7 to 12 cycles. MiXCR was run by TCRdb on the 5' RACE reads, yielding one entry per CDR3 protein. The table includes 550,000 to 800,000 distinct CDR3 sequences, about 21% detected once. The CDR3 loop spans 14 amino acids. V was cut by 4 bases and J by 11 bases, with 18 bases left in between. CDR1 is SGHTA and CDR2 is FQGNSA in the germline V gene. Note on this clonotype: No antigen is known for it.

Study results and caveats: Strong correlation was found linking TCR beta diversity to naive T cell percentage. The study could not conclusively compare naive and antigen-experienced cells, given its unsorted PBMCs.

Sequencing used blood. This chain uses TRBV7-2 with TRBJ2-4; tentatively, D is TRBD2 (6 bases). The origin of this receptor is a man between 65 and 85 years old in good health. The CDR3 DNA follows: TGTGCCAGCAGCTCGACTAGGGGTTTAACGGTTCAGTACTTC. Residues: CASSSTRGLTVQYF.